A single T cell receptor (beta chain) is shown here with its context. This clonotype was seen repeatedly, ten times or more. The antigen it binds to is not known. There are no base qualities to consult, and no much larger clone falls within one base. The data were taken from a study of spatial heterogeneity in lung cancer (dated by TCRdb to between 2018 and 2021). A note on the overall study: Beta-chain transcripts were consistently detected in greater numbers than alpha-chain transcripts, which likely reflected higher beta-chain transcript abundance. In the raw uncorrected reads, each unique combination of TCR and UMI appeared more than ten times on average. TCR alpha and beta repertoires were quantitatively compared across multiple tumor regions, matched nontumor lung and blood in non-small cell lung cancer. Nonsynonymous mutation counts, determined by whole-exome sequencing of tumor tissue, were related to features of the TCR repertoire. At surgery, 200 or so tumor regions, around 65 matched nontumor lung samples and more than 55 PBMC samples were TCR-sequenced for both alpha and beta chains. Summary of the overall study and its limitations: Confirming at a functional level the hypothesis that regional TCRs recognize regional mutations was considered to require additional single-cell paired TCR alpha and beta sequencing.

From its cysteine to its phenylalanine, the CDR3 spans 15 amino acids. Only the CDR3 region is kept as DNA, spanning 45 bases read in frame from base 1. Trimming takes 4 bases off V and 7 bases off J; junction bases not matched to a gene: 8. Per the germline V gene (reference sequence), LGHDT is the CDR1 and YNNKEL is the CDR2. Library prep was done by 5' RACE. Sequencing used a NextSeq 500. To allow correction of PCR and sequencing errors, the TCR library protocol tagged every TCR cDNA molecule with a unique molecular identifier. In the paper's pipeline: Decombinator tools were used for TCR identification, UMI-based error correction and CDR3 extraction. TCRs above a frequency of 2 per 1,000, corresponding to the top 1% of the tumor frequency distribution, were defined as expanded. Renyi diversity was calculated using the R vegan package after each repertoire was subsampled 100 times to 5,000 TCRs. CDR3 similarity networks were constructed using string-kernel similarity of amino acid triplets, with links drawn between CDR3s whose pairwise similarity was above 0.82. Starting from the raw public reads, TCRdb applied fastp trimming at Q25, assembled clones with MiXCR and retained in-frame beta chains. Rows with a matching CDR3 protein are joined into one entry that keeps the most common DNA and genes. V and J calls and clone size were set by TCRdb, not the authors. The sample includes 9,500 to 15,000 distinct CDR3 sequences, with roughly 6.2% observed a single time. The ten top clones hold about 9.4% of the sample.

According to the study, the label for this sample's time point signals: sample taken at primary tumor resection. TCR sequencing used whole RNA extracted from tumor and nontumor lung tissue, or from cryopreserved PBMC samples, without cell sorting. Donors were 65 to 85 patients with early-stage, untreated non-small cell lung cancer from the lung TRACERx cohort. Only patients with enough RNA available from two or more tumor regions were chosen for TCR sequencing. Tumor and adjacent nontumor lung specimens were reviewed by a lung pathologist before selection. The sequence joins TRBV3-1 to TRBJ2-1, with TRBD1 identical over 9 junction bases. This sample comprised normal lung tissue next to the tumor, obtained at surgery. This receptor was taken from a male donor with early-stage non-small cell lung cancer. The sequence in DNA is TGTGCCAGCAGCCCATCTTCGACAGGGGGGAATGAGCAGTTCTTC. Translation gives CASSPSSTGGNEQFF.